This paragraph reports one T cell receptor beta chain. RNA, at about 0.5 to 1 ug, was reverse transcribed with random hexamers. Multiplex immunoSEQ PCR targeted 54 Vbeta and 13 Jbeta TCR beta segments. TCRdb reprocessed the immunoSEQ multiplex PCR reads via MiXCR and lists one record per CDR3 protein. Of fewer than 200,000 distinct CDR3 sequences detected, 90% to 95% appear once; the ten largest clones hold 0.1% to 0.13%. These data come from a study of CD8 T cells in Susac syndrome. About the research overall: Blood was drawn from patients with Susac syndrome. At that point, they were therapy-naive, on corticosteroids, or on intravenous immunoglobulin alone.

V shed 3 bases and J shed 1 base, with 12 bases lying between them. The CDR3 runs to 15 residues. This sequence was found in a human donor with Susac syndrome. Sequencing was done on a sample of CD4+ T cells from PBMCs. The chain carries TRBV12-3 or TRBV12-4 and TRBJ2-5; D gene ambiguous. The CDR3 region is CASSFVFPAQETQYF. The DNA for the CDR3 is TGTGCCAGCAGTTTCGTTTTCCCGGCCCAAGAGACCCAGTACTTC.